A selection of T cell receptor beta chains follows, all from one sample in a study of cytomegalovirus exposure and HLA in healthy donors. Some clones are missing from TCRdb's copy, which holds only in-frame ones; the method was immunoSEQ multiplex PCR. The sample records about 200,000 clones, around 88% being singletons. The sequenced sample consisted of PBMCs. The source of these receptors is a woman between 18 and 30 years old in good health and CMV-seronegative. Each CDR3 is given with its conserved first and last residue.

>TRBV4-1|TRBJ2-7
CASSQPGQGIYEQYF
>TRBV28|TRBJ2-7
CASSLGVYEQYF
>TRBV28|TRBJ2-7
CASSLTWDSREQYF
>TRBV2|TRBJ2-2
CASSEPIGGWSTGELFF
>TRBV2|TRBJ1-3
CASGRFGNTIYF
>TRBV19|TRBJ2-7
CASSFGTGASYEQYF
>TRBV10-3|TRBJ2-7
CAVRGWSDEQYF
>TRBV18|TRBJ1-2
CASSPIPPQGQLNYGYTF
>TRBV4-1|TRBJ2-7
CASSQERGQTYEQYF
>TRBV9|TRBJ1-5
CASSVGVGSQPQHF
>TRBV2|TRBJ2-7
CASSGTIKTLTADEQYF
>TRBV14|TRBJ1-2
CASSQAGVYGYTF
>TRBV4-2|TRBJ2-5
CASSQGTGRLQETQYF
>TRBV11-3|TRBJ2-2
CASSLGSGPGELFF
>TRBV4-2|TRBJ1-2
CASSQEKTEASYYGYTF
>TRBV5-1|TRBJ2-1
CASSLAGTSDPYNEQFF
>TRBV2|TRBJ2-1
CASSDATSGLNNEQFF
>TRBV30|TRBJ1-2
CAWSVLTGGTWGYTF
>TRBV4-2|TRBJ2-2
CASSQSNTGELFF
>TRBV9|TRBJ2-2
CASSEGWRTGELFF
>TRBV4-1|TRBJ2-1
CASSQDKNGGNEQFF
>TRBV27|TRBJ2-7
CASSLGSDSYEQYF
>TRBV5-6|TRBJ2-1
CASSTGTGLSYNEQFF
>TRBV5-1|TRBJ2-5
CASSHPGLAMETQYF
>TRBV10-2|TRBJ1-5
CASRDRGRQPQHF
>TRBV28|TRBJ2-3
CASSLGAARADTQYF
>TRBV6-5|TRBJ1-2
CASSSLGTGNGYTF
>TRBV19|TRBJ1-5
CASRKGQGDFSNQPQHF
>TRBV11-3|TRBJ2-1
CASSGTGYNEQFF
>TRBV19|TRBJ2-7
CASSMEDRGSYEQYF
>TRBV28|TRBJ2-2
CASGGPVPDRERANTGELFF
>TRBV7-8|TRBJ2-3
CASSLTRTSPTDTQYF
>TRBV4-3|TRBJ2-6
CASSQEGVGGANVLTF
>TRBV11-2|TRBJ1-1
CASSSDLRVTEAFF
>TRBV2|TRBJ2-1
CASRAVPGVDEQFF
>TRBV5-4|TRBJ2-7
CASSAGTGSYEQYF
>TRBV19|TRBJ1-5
CASSISDSFRGQPQHF
>TRBV30|.
CAWTSRLSGTTYEQYF
>TRBV9|TRBJ2-2
CASSEGGVTGELFF
>TRBV19|TRBJ2-7
CASSTGTSFGYEQYF
>TRBV6-5|TRBJ2-7
CASSSTGQEGYEQYF
>TRBV4-1|TRBJ2-7
CASSQEAGTHEQYF